The 23 T cell receptor beta chains below come from one sample, sequenced in a study of blood T cell repertoires in COVID-19. TCRdb keeps only in-frame clones here, not all; method: immunoSEQ multiplex PCR. The table lists approximately 280,000 clones, approximately 84% of them singletons. Input material: peripheral blood. Source of these receptors: a human donor with COVID-19, enrolled during active disease. The donor label of this sample is uncertain.

This clone appeared a single time. The chain recombines TRBV5-4 with TRBJ2-1, with 8 bases matching TRBD2. Per germline, CDR1 SGHNT and CDR2 YYREEE (reference sequence). V shed 4 bases and J 7 bases; nucleotides not matched to a gene: 10. The CDR3 covers 15 residues. The CDR3 sequence: CASSQAGADGNEQFF. DNA of the CDR3: TGTGCCAGCAGCCAAGCGGGAGCGGATGGTAATGAGCAGTTCTTC.

The chain recombines TRBV3-1 (or the pseudogene TRBV3-2) with TRBJ2-7; 10 bases match TRBD2. This CDR3 is 17 amino acids long. The J segment lost 1 base and the V segment lost 2 bases, leaving 8 bases of the junction unmatched. Germline lookup yields CDR1 LGHDT and CDR2 YNNKEL (reference sequence). The CDR3 nucleotides are TGTGCCAGCAGCCAACCCGCACTAGCGGGACTATCCTACGAGCAGTACTTC. It yields the protein CASSQPALAGLSYEQYF.

J is TRBJ2-5 and V is TRBV12-3 or TRBV12-4; D is undetermined. The CDR3 covers 13 residues. Deletions cut 3 bases from V and 5 bases from J, with 10 bases between. The CDR3 here is CASSLWQRETQYF. CDR3 DNA: TGTGCCAGCAGTTTGTGGCAGAGGGAGACCCAGTACTTC.

The rearrangement links TRBV28 to TRBJ1-2; 7 bases map to TRBD1. Unmatched junction bases numbered 3, after V lost 2 bases and J lost 3 bases. This CDR3 comprises 14 residues. CDR1 and CDR2 from the germline V gene are MDHEN and SYDVKM. CDR3 sequence (DNA): TGTGCCAGCAGTTTAAGTGGACAGGACTATGGCTACACCTTC. Encoded protein: CASSLSGQDYGYTF.

The J gene is TRBJ1-5, the V gene TRBV28; TRBD1 matches at 9 bases. The CDR3 consists of 15 residues. Germline-derived CDR1 and CDR2 are MDHEN and SYDVKM. V was clipped by 6 bases and J by 6 bases; unmatched bases: 9. The CDR3 nucleotides are TGTGCCAGCAGCCCGAGGACAGGGGTTGCTCAGCCCCAGCATTTT. The encoded protein is CASSPRTGVAQPQHF.

The V call is TRBV6-2 or TRBV6-3, the J call TRBJ2-6; 7 positions agree with TRBD1. Germline V gene sequence: CDR1 MNHEY, CDR2 SVGEGT. The CDR3 has 20 amino acids. Trimming cost V 6 bases and J 0 bases; bases outside gene matches: 17. CDR3 in amino acids: CASSPRPTGVGSSGANVLTF. For the CDR3, the DNA is TGTGCCAGCAGCCCTCGTCCCACAGGGGTGGGATCCTCTGGGGCCAACGTCCTGACTTTC.

The chain has TRBV4-2 and TRBJ1-4; D is undetermined. Germline loops: CDR1 LGHNA, CDR2 YNFKEQ. The CDR3 spans 12 residues. V was cut by 4 bases and J by 4 bases, with 4 bases left in between. The CDR3 sequence: CASSPRNEKLFF. DNA for the CDR3: TGTGCCAGCAGCCCCCGTAATGAAAAACTGTTTTTT.

The V call is TRBV2, the J call TRBJ2-7; 10 bases agree with TRBD1. Germline trimming cut 5 bases from V and 2 bases from J; bases unmatched to any gene: 3. Germline CDR1 reads SNHLY; CDR2 reads FYNNEI. CDR3 length: 14 amino acids. CDR3 amino acids: CASSRGTGAYEQYF. The CDR3 nucleotides read TGTGCCAGCAGTCGGGGGACAGGGGCCTACGAGCAGTACTTC.

This clone was counted between two and nine times. Mismatch with germline at one junction end may stem from a read error. The genes are TRBV5-6 and TRBJ2-7, with TRBD1 identical over 11 bases. The germline V gene has CDR1 SGHDT and CDR2 YYEEEE. The CDR3 is made up of 12 amino acids. Here the CDR3 DNA reads TGTGCCAGCAGCTATACCGGACAGGGGGCCCTGTTC. Its protein product is CASSYTGQGALF.

V is TRBV6-5 and J is TRBJ1-2, with 9 bases aligning to TRBD1. The germline CDR1 and CDR2 sequences are MNHEY and SVGAGI. The CDR3 has 14 residues. V was clipped by 7 bases and J by 7 bases; unmatched bases: 10. CDR3 sequence (DNA): TGTGCCAGCATTAAACAGGGGGCGGAAGGTGGCTACACCTTC. Translating it yields CASIKQGAEGGYTF.

The chain carries TRBV10-1 and TRBJ2-1, with TRBD2 as a possible D gene (7 bases). The germline CDR1 and CDR2 sequences are WNHNN and SYGVQD (reference sequence). The CDR3 length is 12 residues. V lost 3 bases and J 11 bases, leaving 11 bases between the germline ends. The CDR3 DNA reads TGCGCCAGCAGTGATAGGGGGGGCAAGCAGTTCTTC. Protein sequence: CASSDRGGKQFF.

This clone has only one observation. V gene TRBV3-1 (or the pseudogene TRBV3-2) combines with J gene TRBJ1-3; D gene unclear. Germline CDR1 LGHDT, CDR2 YNNKEL (reference sequence). V was trimmed by 4 bases and J by 4 bases, leaving 8 bases between them. The CDR3 contains 13 residues. The CDR3 DNA reads TGTGCCAGCAGCCCCTCTTTGGGAAACACCATATATTTT. Translation gives CASSPSLGNTIYF.

The chain combines TRBV5-1 with TRBJ1-2; TRBD1 aligns across 10 bases. The germline CDR1 and CDR2 sequences are SGHRS and YFSETQ. This CDR3 is built from 16 residues. Germline trimming cut 0 bases from V and 4 bases from J; bases unmatched to any gene: 6. The CDR3 here is CASSLVETGGVYGYTF. The CDR3, as DNA: TGCGCCAGCAGCTTGGTTGAGACAGGGGGCGTCTATGGCTACACCTTC.

This clone appeared once. The V and J genes are TRBV7-2 and TRBJ1-1, with TRBD1 identical over 9 bases. CDR3 length equals 15 residues. Germline lookup yields CDR1 SGHTA and CDR2 FQGNSA. V was pared by 1 base and J by 12 bases, with 12 bases of the junction left unmatched. CDR3 loop: CASSLGSGTGFGTFF. In DNA, the CDR3 is TGTGCCAGCAGCTTAGGGTCCGGGACAGGGTTTGGGACTTTCTTT.

J is TRBJ2-1 and V is TRBV5-1, with D possibly being TRBD1 (6 bases). Germline lookup yields CDR1 SGHRS and CDR2 YFSETQ. Trimming left V 4 bases short and J 3 bases short, with 14 bases between. This CDR3 region has 15 residues. The CDR3 coding sequence is TGCGCCAGCAGCCCGGGACATGAAGGCTACAATGAGCAGTTCTTC. This gives the protein CASSPGHEGYNEQFF.

The chain joins TRBV5-1 to TRBJ2-1; 12 nucleotides line up with TRBD2. Germline CDR1 is SGHRS and CDR2 is YFSETQ. With V trimmed by 0 bases and J by 8 bases, 12 bases remained unmatched. This CDR3 has 18 amino acids. This CDR3 is CASSLGLAGGPVGDEQFF. DNA for the CDR3: TGCGCCAGCAGCTTGGGGCTAGCGGGAGGGCCGGTTGGTGATGAGCAGTTCTTC. Together with reference TRBV5-1 and TRBJ2-1, the CDR3 gives the full variable domain: KAGVTQTPRYLIKTRGQQVTLSCSPISGHRSVSWYQQTPGQGLQFLFEYFSETQRNKGNFPGRFSGRQFSNSRSEMNVSTLELGDSALYLCASSLGLAGGPVGDEQFFGPGTRLTVL.

The V gene is TRBV7-8, the J gene TRBJ2-1; TRBD1 matches at 7 bases. The V gene's germline CDR1 is SGHVS and CDR2 FQNEAQ. J was trimmed by 3 bases and V by 5 bases; bases with no gene match: 4. The CDR3 covers 14 residues. For the CDR3, the DNA is TGTGCCAGCAGCATTCGACAGGGCTACAATGAGCAGTTCTTC. Translation: CASSIRQGYNEQFF.

The chain employs TRBV4-1 and TRBJ1-2, with 7 bases aligning to TRBD1. Germline V gene data show CDR1 as MGHRA and CDR2 as YSYEKL. This CDR3 is built from 15 residues. The V segment lost 2 bases and the J segment 4 bases; nucleotides outside the gene matches: 7. This CDR3 reads CASSQLRDSGYGYTF. Here the CDR3 DNA reads TGCGCCAGCAGCCAATTAAGGGACAGTGGCTATGGCTACACCTTC.

The chain has TRBV19 and TRBJ2-7; D might be TRBD1 (5 bases). This CDR3 is built from 13 residues. Trimming pared 5 bases from V and 3 bases from J, leaving 11 bases between. CDR1 and CDR2 from the germline V gene are LNHDA and SQIVND (reference sequence). This CDR3 reads CASSRQINYEQYF. CDR3 nucleotides: TGTGCCAGTAGTCGACAGATAAACTACGAGCAGTACTTC.

This clone turned up a few times. V is TRBV2 and J is TRBJ1-6, with 10 positions matching TRBD1. The germline gives CDR1 SNHLY, CDR2 FYNNEI. The trim removed 8 bases at V and 7 bases at J, leaving 14 bases unmatched. This CDR3 has 17 residues. In DNA form, the CDR3 reads TGTGCCAGCGCAGGGGCCGTATGGGGACAGGGGAATTCACCCCTCCACTTT. Its protein product is CASAGAVWGQGNSPLHF.

This sequence joins TRBV19 and TRBJ2-3, with 7 positions matching TRBD1. Germline-derived CDR1 and CDR2 are LNHDA and SQIVND (reference sequence). With 5 bases clipped from V and 2 bases from J, the junction kept 1 base outside the gene matches. This CDR3 contains 13 residues. The CDR3 spells CASSGTDTDTQYF. The CDR3 nucleotides read TGTGCCAGTAGTGGGACAGACACAGATACGCAGTATTTT.

This chain joins TRBV18 and TRBJ1-6, with 10 bases identical to TRBD1. The CDR3 loop spans 16 amino acids. Germline values: CDR1 KGHSH, CDR2 LQKENI. V dropped 4 bases and J dropped 0; count of bases not matched to a gene: 0. DNA for the CDR3: TGTGCCAGCTCACGGGACAGGGGCTCCTATAATTCACCCCTCCACTTT. Amino acids: CASSRDRGSYNSPLHF.

V and J are TRBV4-3 and TRBJ1-6; TRBD1 matches at 9 bases. Trimming removed 4 bases from V and 6 bases from J; junction bases left unmatched: 4. The CDR3 sequence is 15 residues long. Per germline, CDR1 LGHNA and CDR2 YSLEER. This CDR3 is CASSRRQGGNSPLHF. The CDR3 DNA reads TGCGCCAGCAGCCGAAGACAGGGGGGTAATTCACCCCTCCACTTT.